This TCR beta chain was sequenced in a study of T cell changes during pregnancy in multiple sclerosis. The junction had 6 bases not matched to a gene; V was cut back by 5 bases and J by 8 bases. Germline V gives CDR1 SGHNT, CDR2 YENEEA. This CDR3 contains 12 residues. The assay was immunoSEQ multiplex PCR, and TCRdb's table has in-frame clones only and misses some. Of approximately 15,000 clones listed, almost 85% are singletons. The TCR was taken from a female donor in good health, enrolled as a control in a pregnancy study. The genes are TRBV11-3 and TRBJ2-7, with TRBD1 matching 7 bases. This sample comprised CD8+ T cells from peripheral blood mononuclear cells, obtained in the third trimester of pregnancy. CDR3 sequence (DNA): TGTGCCAGCAGCCAGGACAGGTCGCAGCAGTACTTC. Protein product: CASSQDRSQQYF.